This is a list of T cell receptor beta chains from one sample in a study of cytomegalovirus exposure and HLA in healthy donors. TCRdb's table, derived via immunoSEQ multiplex PCR, lists solely in-frame clones and lacks some. The sample lists hundreds of thousands of clones, 82% seen once, with nearly 6% in the top ten. Source material: PBMCs. These receptors came from a middle-aged man in good health and CMV-seropositive. The CDR3 runs from the conserved cysteine through the conserved F or W. A D gene is named only where the DNA matches it firmly. Clone size, where shown, is once, few, many, or a class for clones that have expanded.

v_gene,d_gene,j_gene,abundance,len,CDR3aa,CDR3nt
TRBV5-6,TRBD2,TRBJ2-2,.,17,CASSLPRGRALTGELFF,TGTGCCAGCAGCTTGCCTCGCGGGAGGGCCCTCACCGGGGAGCTGTTTTTT
TRBV6-1,TRBD2,TRBJ2-3,.,15,CATNKRDLSTDTQYF,TGTGCCACCAACAAGCGGGACCTAAGCACAGATACGCAGTATTTT
TRBV5-4,TRBD1,TRBJ1-2,few,14,CASRTGGAGYGYTF,TGTGCCAGCCGGACAGGGGGCGCAGGCTATGGCTACACCTTC
TRBV7-6,TRBD2,TRBJ2-3,.,15,CASTLLAGRTDTQYF,TGTGCCAGCACCTTACTAGCGGGCCGCACAGATACGCAGTATTTT
TRBV10-1,.,TRBJ1-5,.,14,CASSDPTVYQPQHF,TGCGCCAGCAGTGACCCGACAGTCTATCAGCCCCAGCATTTT
TRBV19,TRBD2,TRBJ2-1,few,14,CASSRGGRNNEQFF,TGTGCCAGTAGTCGAGGCGGGAGGAACAATGAGCAGTTCTTC
TRBV5-5,.,TRBJ1-1,.,14,CASSFSPEGTEAFF,TGTGCCAGCAGCTTCTCCCCCGAGGGTACTGAAGCTTTCTTT
TRBV7-2,.,TRBJ1-2,.,15,CASSLSEVASRGYTF,TGTGCCAGCAGCTTATCCGAGGTAGCTTCGAGGGGCTACACCTTC
TRBV7-9,TRBD1,TRBJ1-1,.,17,CASSLAGTGRSNTEAFF,TGTGCCAGCAGCTTAGCAGGGACAGGACGATCTAACACTGAAGCTTTCTTT
TRBV27,TRBD1,TRBJ1-2,.,15,CASSLDRGVNYGYTF,TGTGCCAGCAGTTTAGACAGGGGGGTAAACTATGGCTACACCTTC
TRBV5-4,.,TRBJ1-3,.,14,CASSLDGGENTIYF,TGTGCCAGCAGCTTGGATGGGGGGGAGAACACCATATATTTT
TRBV7-8,TRBD2,TRBJ2-1,.,18,CASSLDSAGGPKNNEQFF,TGTGCCAGCAGCTTAGATTCAGCGGGAGGGCCAAAAAACAATGAGCAGTTCTTC
TRBV19,.,TRBJ1-5,.,18,CASRPNVTGPNSNQPQHF,TGTGCCAGTAGACCAAACGTGACAGGTCCAAATAGCAATCAGCCCCAGCATTTT
TRBV7-2,.,TRBJ2-1,.,16,CASSLEGASSYNEQFF,TGTGCCAGCAGCTTAGAAGGGGCCAGCTCCTACAATGAGCAGTTCTTC
TRBV5-1,TRBD2,TRBJ2-1,.,15,CASSSLAGGPGEQFF,TGCGCCAGCAGCTCCTTAGCGGGAGGGCCAGGTGAGCAGTTCTTC
TRBV5-8,TRBD2,TRBJ2-1,once,15,CASSLREGSYNEQFF,TGTGCCAGCAGCTTGAGGGAGGGCTCCTACAATGAGCAGTTCTTC
TRBV5-4,TRBD2,TRBJ2-7,.,14,CASATGSGRNEQYF,TGTGCCAGCGCCACAGGGAGCGGGAGAAACGAGCAGTACTTC
TRBV19,.,TRBJ2-5,.,15,CASSIGGGGQETQYF,TGTGCCAGTAGTATAGGAGGGGGGGGACAAGAGACCCAGTACTTC
TRBV6-6,TRBD2,TRBJ2-7,.,12,CASRRREGEQYF,TGTGCCAGCAGGAGGAGGGAGGGCGAGCAGTACTTC
TRBV7-9,.,TRBJ1-5,.,13,CASSAGVNQPQHF,TGTGCCAGCAGCGCCGGGGTCAATCAGCCCCAGCATTTT
TRBV7-6,.,TRBJ1-2,.,15,CASSLALGIRYGYTF,TGTGCCAGCAGCTTAGCGCTAGGAATACGCTATGGCTACACCTTC
TRBV19,.,TRBJ1-1,.,14,CASRNREMNTEAFF,TGTGCCAGCAGGAACAGGGAGATGAACACTGAAGCTTTCTTT
TRBV19,.,TRBJ2-1,.,14,CASSIEGPHNEQFF,TGTGCCAGTAGTATAGAGGGCCCTCACAATGAGCAGTTCTTC
TRBV28,TRBD1,TRBJ1-1,.,15,CASSLFGTGGTEAFF,TGTGCCAGCAGTTTATTCGGGACAGGGGGCACTGAAGCTTTCTTT
TRBV18,.,TRBJ1-1,medium-sized,16,CASSPGGPTMNTEAFF,TGTGCCAGCTCACCAGGGGGCCCAACTATGAACACTGAAGCTTTCTTT
TRBV7-7,TRBD2,TRBJ2-5,.,15,CASSSGTSTKETQYF,TGTGCCAGCAGCTCCGGGACTAGCACCAAAGAGACCCAGTACTTC
TRBV7-9,TRBD1,TRBJ1-2,.,16,CASSPGQGGADYGYTF,TGTGCCAGCAGCCCGGGACAGGGTGGAGCGGACTATGGCTACACCTTC
TRBV7-9,TRBD2,TRBJ2-1,.,15,CASSPYATSVNEQFF,TGTGCCAGCAGCCCCTACGCTACTAGCGTTAATGAGCAGTTCTTC
TRBV7-6,.,TRBJ2-1,.,17,CASSLEAVRSSYNEQFF,TGTGCCAGCAGCTTAGAGGCGGTGAGGAGCTCCTACAATGAGCAGTTCTTC
TRBV2,.,TRBJ1-5,.,13,CASRLGTMRPQHF,TGTGCCAGCAGGCTAGGGACTATGCGGCCCCAGCATTTT
TRBV25-1,.,TRBJ1-1,few,14,CASSMDRMNTEAFF,TGTGCCAGCAGCATGGACAGAATGAACACTGAAGCTTTCTTT
TRBV5-1,.,TRBJ2-7,.,16,CASSFGLSGGYYEQYF,TGCGCCAGCAGCTTTGGACTTTCCGGAGGGTACTACGAGCAGTACTTC
TRBV5-1,.,TRBJ1-1,.,13,CASNWAGSTEAFF,TGCGCCAGCAACTGGGCAGGGTCCACTGAAGCTTTCTTT
TRBV7-3,.,TRBJ2-3,once,15,CASSLHAGRTDTQYF,TGTGCCAGCAGCCTACACGCGGGTCGCACAGATACGCAGTATTTT
TRBV7-2,TRBD1,TRBJ2-1,.,15,CASSAARTGSNEQFF,TGTGCCAGCAGCGCCGCCAGGACAGGGAGCAATGAGCAGTTCTTC
TRBV9,TRBD1,TRBJ2-5,.,15,CASSAGQGGQETQYF,TGTGCCAGCAGCGCAGGACAGGGTGGGCAAGAGACCCAGTACTTC
TRBV7-3,.,TRBJ2-3,few,18,CASSHLQLGTSFSDTQYF,TGTGCCAGCAGCCATCTACAACTCGGGACATCCTTTTCAGATACGCAGTATTTT
TRBV9,TRBD1,TRBJ2-1,.,16,CASSVLGDRGLNEQFF,TGTGCCAGCAGCGTGTTGGGGGACAGGGGGCTCAATGAGCAGTTCTTC